Below are 2 T cell receptor beta chains sequenced from a single sample in a study of human T cells and chemical hapten exposure. As to time point: patch test 3, about 24 weeks after DPC sensitization. Treatment in this sample: therapeutic diphenylcyclopropenone sensitization with weekly scalp DPC. TCRdb fed the RACE reads into MiXCR, producing one record per CDR3 protein. The table records 95,000 to 150,000 distinct CDR3 sequences, approximately 10% of them present only once. Sequenced here: whole blood, sampled in connection with sensitization to the hapten diphenylcyclopropenone (DPC). The receptors come from a woman aged 45-65 years with alopecia areata. Some clones in this sample may be carry-over from other donors' samples.

V and J are TRBV15 and TRBJ1-1, with D uncertain. The CDR3 is 14 residues long. In germline, CDR1 is LNHNV, CDR2 YYDKDF (reference sequence). V was clipped by 0 bases and J by 1 base, with 6 bases between them. CDR3 sequence: CATSREGRNTEAFF. Written as DNA, the CDR3 is TGTGCCACCAGCAGAGAAGGGCGGAACACTGAAGCTTTCTTT.

This chain links TRBV6-2 or TRBV6-3 with TRBJ2-1, with no clear D. The V gene lost 5 bases and the J gene lost 10 bases, with 9 bases spanning the gap. Germline assignment: CDR1 MNHEY and CDR2 SVGEGT. The CDR3 length is 11 residues. The CDR3 is CASSHTREQFF. For the CDR3, the DNA is TGTGCCAGCAGTCACACCCGGGAGCAGTTCTTC.